What follows is one TCR beta chain and its context. This sample is drawn from a study of blood T cell repertoires in COVID-19. Per the authors' pipeline: Amplified reference gene primers provided the basis for estimating nucleated cell counts. Clones were read by immunoSEQ multiplex PCR, and TCRdb kept only the in-frame ones, dropping some. V and J calls and clone size come straight from that table; D and trimming were deduced from the DNA. The sample contains around 88,000 clones, about 88% of which appear only once. Sequencing was carried out using peripheral blood. The source is a woman older than 75 with acute or convalescent COVID-19.

CDR3 coding DNA: TGTGCCAGCAGCTTAGGAGCAGGCGACTATGGCTACACCTTC. Protein: CASSLGAGDYGYTF. J is TRBJ1-2 and V is TRBV7-9; no firm D call. The V gene lost 1 base and the J gene lost 3 bases, with 9 bases spanning the gap. The CDR3 is made up of 14 amino acids. From germline, CDR1 is SEHNR and CDR2 FQNEAQ (reference sequence).